This T cell receptor (beta chain) was obtained from a study of blood T cell repertoires in COVID-19. Trimming removed 5 bases from V and 5 bases from J; junction bases left unmatched: 4. From germline, CDR1 is SGHTA and CDR2 FQGTGA. The CDR3 has 13 amino acids. Per the authors' pipeline: From reference gene primer amplification, estimates of nucleated cell counts were derived. Generated by immunoSEQ multiplex PCR, the TCRdb table keeps only in-frame clones and is missing some. V and J calls and clone size are those listed in that table; D and trimming were worked out from the DNA. The sample lists 100,000 or so clones; roughly 79% were seen once.

The sequenced sample consisted of peripheral blood. This rearrangement joins TRBV7-3 to TRBJ2-5; 8 bases are shared with TRBD1. The sequence was collected from an older man with active or convalescent COVID-19. The CDR3 nucleotides read TGTGCCAGCAGCAAGGACAGGGTGGAGACCCAGTACTTC. Translation gives CASSKDRVETQYF.